This T cell receptor beta chain comes out of a study of T cells in Graves' hyperthyroidism and ophthalmopathy. Overall study context: Blood from the periphery was taken at initial diagnosis, before any treatment. Study-wide points: Most thyroid clonotypes with frequency above 0.001 were detected in blood.

This clonotype was counted ten times or more. Its specificity is not known. The source material, RNA transcripts, was used to amplify TCR beta CDR3 regions. HTBI primers drove first-round RT-PCR of the TCR CDR3. TCRdb independently ran MiXCR on the multiplex PCR reads; one entry per CDR3 protein. There are 370,000 or so distinct CDR3 sequences in the sample; about 13% occur only once, and more than 20% lies in the top ten. Lactation, pregnancy, other autoimmune disease or uncontrolled infection excluded patients. Thyroid ultrasound, orbital computed tomography, clinical symptoms, and serum thyroxine and TRAb underpinned diagnoses. Trimming took off 2 bases at V and 1 base at J, with 11 bases between the two ends. Germline-derived CDR1 and CDR2 are GTSNPN and SVGIG (reference sequence). The CDR3 extends over 14 amino acids.

This clonotype was obtained from a man aged 25 to 40 with Graves' hyperthyroidism that later progressed to Graves' ophthalmopathy. This chain uses TRBV30 with TRBJ1-1; a possible D gene is TRBD1 (5 bases). Sequencing used blood. The CDR3 bases are TGTGCCTGGAGTCGGGGACGGCCGAACACTGAAGCTTTCTTT. Amino acids: CAWSRGRPNTEAFF.